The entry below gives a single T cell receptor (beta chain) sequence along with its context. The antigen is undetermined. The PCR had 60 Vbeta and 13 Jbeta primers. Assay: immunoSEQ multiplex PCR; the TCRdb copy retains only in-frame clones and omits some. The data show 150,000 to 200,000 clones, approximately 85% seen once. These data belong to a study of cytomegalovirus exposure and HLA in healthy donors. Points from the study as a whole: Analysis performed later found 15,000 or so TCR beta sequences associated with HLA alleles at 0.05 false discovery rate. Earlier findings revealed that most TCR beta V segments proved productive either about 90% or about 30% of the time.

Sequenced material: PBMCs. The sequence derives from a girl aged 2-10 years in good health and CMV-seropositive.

This CDR3 is CASSAPRDSPNTGELFF. As DNA, the CDR3 is TGTGCCAGCAGCGCCCCTAGGGACAGCCCTAACACCGGGGAGCTGTTTTTT. The chain uses TRBV9 and TRBJ2-2, with 7 bases lining up with TRBD1. The J segment lost 2 bases and the V segment lost 3 bases, leaving 10 bases of the junction unmatched. The CDR3 consists of 17 residues. Germline-derived CDR1 and CDR2 are SGDLS and YYNGEE. Variable domain in full (rest from reference TRBV9 and TRBJ2-2): DSGVTQTPKHLITATGQRVTLRCSPRSGDLSVYWYQQSLDQGLQFLIQYYNGEERAKGNILERFSAQQFPDLHSELNLSSLELGDSALYFCASSAPRDSPNTGELFFGEGSRLTVL.